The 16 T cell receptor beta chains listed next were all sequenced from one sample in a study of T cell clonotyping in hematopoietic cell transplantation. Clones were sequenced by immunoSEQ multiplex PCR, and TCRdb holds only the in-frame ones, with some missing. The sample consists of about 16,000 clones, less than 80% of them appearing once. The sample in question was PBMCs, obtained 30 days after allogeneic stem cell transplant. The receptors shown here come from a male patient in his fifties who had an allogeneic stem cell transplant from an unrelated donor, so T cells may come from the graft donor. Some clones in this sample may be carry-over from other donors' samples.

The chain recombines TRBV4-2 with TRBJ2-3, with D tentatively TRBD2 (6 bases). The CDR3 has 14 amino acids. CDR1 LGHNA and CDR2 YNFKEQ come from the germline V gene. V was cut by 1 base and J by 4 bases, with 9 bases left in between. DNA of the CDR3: TGTGCCAGCAGCCAAGGGCGGGACCCAGATACGCAGTATTTT. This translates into CASSQGRDPDTQYF.

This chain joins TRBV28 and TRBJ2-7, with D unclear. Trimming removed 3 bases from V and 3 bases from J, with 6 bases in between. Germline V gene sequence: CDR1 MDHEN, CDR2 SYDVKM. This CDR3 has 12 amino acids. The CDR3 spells CASSFKVYEQYF. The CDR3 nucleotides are TGTGCCAGCAGTTTTAAGGTCTACGAGCAGTACTTC.

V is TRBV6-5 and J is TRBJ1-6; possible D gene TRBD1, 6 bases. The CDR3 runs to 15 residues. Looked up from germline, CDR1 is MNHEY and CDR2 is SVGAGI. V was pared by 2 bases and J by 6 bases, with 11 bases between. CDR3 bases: TGTGCCAGCAGTTACGCGGGACAATCTAATTCACCCCTCCACTTT. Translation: CASSYAGQSNSPLHF.

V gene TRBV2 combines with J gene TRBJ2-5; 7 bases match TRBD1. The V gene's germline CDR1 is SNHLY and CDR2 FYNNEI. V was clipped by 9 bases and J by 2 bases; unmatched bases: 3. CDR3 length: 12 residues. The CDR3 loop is CASTRGQETQYF. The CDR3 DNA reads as TGTGCCAGTACCAGGGGGCAAGAGACCCAGTACTTC.

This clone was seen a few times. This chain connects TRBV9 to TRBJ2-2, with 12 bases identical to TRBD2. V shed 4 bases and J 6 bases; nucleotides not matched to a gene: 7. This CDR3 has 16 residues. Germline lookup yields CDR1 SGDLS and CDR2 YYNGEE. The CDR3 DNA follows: TGTGCCAGCAGCCAACCGGGACTAGCGGGTTCCGGGGAGCTGTTTTTT. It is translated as CASSQPGLAGSGELFF.

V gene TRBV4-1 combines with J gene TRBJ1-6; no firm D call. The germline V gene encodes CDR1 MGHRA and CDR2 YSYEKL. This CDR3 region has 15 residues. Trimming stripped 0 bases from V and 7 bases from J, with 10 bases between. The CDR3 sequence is CASSQDNNPNSPLHF. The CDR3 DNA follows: TGCGCCAGCAGCCAAGATAACAACCCGAATTCACCCCTCCACTTT.

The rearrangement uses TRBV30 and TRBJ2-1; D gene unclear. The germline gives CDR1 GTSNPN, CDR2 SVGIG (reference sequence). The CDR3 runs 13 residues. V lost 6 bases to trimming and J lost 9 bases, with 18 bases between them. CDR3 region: CACEGSPDGEQFF. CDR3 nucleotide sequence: TGTGCCTGCGAAGGGTCTCCGGACGGTGAGCAGTTCTTC.

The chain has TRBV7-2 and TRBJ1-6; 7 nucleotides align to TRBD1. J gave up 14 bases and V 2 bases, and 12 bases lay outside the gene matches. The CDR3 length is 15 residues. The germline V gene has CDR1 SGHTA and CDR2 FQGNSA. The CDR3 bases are TGTGCCAGCAGCTTAACGGGAGGACAGGCCCATTCCCTCCACTTT. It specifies CASSLTGGQAHSLHF.

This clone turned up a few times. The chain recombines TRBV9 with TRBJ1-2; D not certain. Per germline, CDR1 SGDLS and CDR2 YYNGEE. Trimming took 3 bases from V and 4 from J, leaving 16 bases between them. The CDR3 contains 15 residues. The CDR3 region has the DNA TGTGCCAGCAGCGCCCTACCGAGACCAGCCTATGGCTACACCTTC. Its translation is CASSALPRPAYGYTF.

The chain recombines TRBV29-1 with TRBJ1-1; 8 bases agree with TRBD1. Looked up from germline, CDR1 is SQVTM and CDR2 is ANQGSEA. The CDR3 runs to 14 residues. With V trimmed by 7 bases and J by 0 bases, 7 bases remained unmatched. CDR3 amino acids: CSATRQGMNTEAFF. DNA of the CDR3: TGCAGCGCTACCCGACAGGGGATGAACACTGAAGCTTTCTTT.

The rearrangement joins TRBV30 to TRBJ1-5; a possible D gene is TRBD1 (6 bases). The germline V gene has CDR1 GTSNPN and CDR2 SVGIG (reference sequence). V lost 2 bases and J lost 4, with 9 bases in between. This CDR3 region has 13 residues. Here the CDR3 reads CAWSSTGNQPQHF. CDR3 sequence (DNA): TGTGCCTGGAGTTCCACAGGGAATCAGCCCCAGCATTTT.

The CDR3 region is CASSPLGRYEQYF. As DNA, the CDR3 is TGTGCCAGCAGCCCTCTTGGACGGTACGAGCAGTACTTC. The rearrangement joins TRBV6-5 to TRBJ2-7; D unclear. CDR1 is MNHEY and CDR2 is SVGAGI in the germline V gene. The length of the CDR3 is 13 residues. The V gene lost 6 bases and the J gene lost 4 bases, with 13 bases spanning the gap.

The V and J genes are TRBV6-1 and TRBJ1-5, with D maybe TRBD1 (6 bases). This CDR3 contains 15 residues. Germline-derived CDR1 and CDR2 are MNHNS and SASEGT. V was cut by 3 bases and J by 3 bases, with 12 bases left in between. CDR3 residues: CASSEEWTVNQPQHF. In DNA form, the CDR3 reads TGTGCCAGCAGTGAGGAATGGACAGTCAATCAGCCCCAGCATTTT.

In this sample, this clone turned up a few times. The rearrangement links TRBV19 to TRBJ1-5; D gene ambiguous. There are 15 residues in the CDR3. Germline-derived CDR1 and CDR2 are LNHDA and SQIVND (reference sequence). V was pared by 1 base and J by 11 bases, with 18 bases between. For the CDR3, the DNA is TGTGCCAGTAGTATAGGAGGCCAGGTCGGGAGGGCCCAGCATTTT. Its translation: CASSIGGQVGRAQHF.

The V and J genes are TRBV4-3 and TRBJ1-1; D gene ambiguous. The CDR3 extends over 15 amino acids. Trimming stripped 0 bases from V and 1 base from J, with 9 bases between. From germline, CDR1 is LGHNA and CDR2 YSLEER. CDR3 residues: CASSQEPGGNTEAFF. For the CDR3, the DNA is TGCGCCAGCAGCCAAGAGCCGGGTGGGAACACTGAAGCTTTCTTT.

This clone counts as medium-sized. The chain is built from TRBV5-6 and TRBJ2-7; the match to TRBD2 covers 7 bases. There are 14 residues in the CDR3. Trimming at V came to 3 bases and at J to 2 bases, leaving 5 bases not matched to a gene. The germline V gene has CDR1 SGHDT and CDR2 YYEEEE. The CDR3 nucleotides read TGTGCCAGCAGCTGGGAGGGAGGCCCCTACGAGCAGTACTTC. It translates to CASSWEGGPYEQYF.